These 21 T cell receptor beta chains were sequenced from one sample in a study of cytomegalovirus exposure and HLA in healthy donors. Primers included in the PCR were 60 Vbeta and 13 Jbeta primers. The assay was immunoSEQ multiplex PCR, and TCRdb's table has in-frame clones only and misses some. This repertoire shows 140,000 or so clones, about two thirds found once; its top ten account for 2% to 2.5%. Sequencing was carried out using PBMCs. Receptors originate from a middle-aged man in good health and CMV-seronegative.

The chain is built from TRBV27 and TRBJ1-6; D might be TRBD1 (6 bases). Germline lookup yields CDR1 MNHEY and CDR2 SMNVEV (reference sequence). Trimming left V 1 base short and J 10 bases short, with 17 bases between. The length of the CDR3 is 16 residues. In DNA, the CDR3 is TGTGCCAGCAGTTTATGGGGCAGGGGAAGTGGCTCACCCCTCCACTTT. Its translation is CASSLWGRGSGSPLHF.

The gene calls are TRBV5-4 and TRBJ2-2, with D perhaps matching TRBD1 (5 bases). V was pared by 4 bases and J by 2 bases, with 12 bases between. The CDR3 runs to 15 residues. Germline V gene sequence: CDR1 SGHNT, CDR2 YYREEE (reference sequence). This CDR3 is CASSNRQFNTGELFF. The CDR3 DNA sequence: TGTGCCAGCAGCAATCGACAGTTTAACACCGGGGAGCTGTTTTTT.

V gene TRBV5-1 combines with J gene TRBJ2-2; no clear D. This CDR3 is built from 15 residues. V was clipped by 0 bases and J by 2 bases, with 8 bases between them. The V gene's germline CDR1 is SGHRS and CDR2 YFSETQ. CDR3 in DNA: TGCGCCAGCAGCTTGGCCGTCAGTAACACCGGGGAGCTGTTTTTT. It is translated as CASSLAVSNTGELFF.

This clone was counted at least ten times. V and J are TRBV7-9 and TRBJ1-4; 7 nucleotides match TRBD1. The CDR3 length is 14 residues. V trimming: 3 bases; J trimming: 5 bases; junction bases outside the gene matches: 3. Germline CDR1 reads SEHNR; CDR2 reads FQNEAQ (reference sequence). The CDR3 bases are TGTGCCAGCAGCTTGGACAGGCAGAATGAAAAACTGTTTTTT. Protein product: CASSLDRQNEKLFF.

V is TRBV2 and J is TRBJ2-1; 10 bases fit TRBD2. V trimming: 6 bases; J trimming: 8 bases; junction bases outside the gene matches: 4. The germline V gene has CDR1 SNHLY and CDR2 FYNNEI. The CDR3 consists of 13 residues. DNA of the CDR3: TGTGCCAGCAGACCCGGGACTAGCGATGAGCAGTTCTTC. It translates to CASRPGTSDEQFF.

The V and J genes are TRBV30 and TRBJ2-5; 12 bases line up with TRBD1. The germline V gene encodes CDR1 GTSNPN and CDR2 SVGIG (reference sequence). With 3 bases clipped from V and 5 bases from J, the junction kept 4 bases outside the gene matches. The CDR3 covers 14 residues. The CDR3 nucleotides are TGTGCCTGGAGAGGGGACAGGGGGCTGGAGACCCAGTACTTC. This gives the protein CAWRGDRGLETQYF.

This chain's CDR3 is CASTTGGLEQYF. The DNA for the CDR3 is TGTGCCAGCACTACAGGGGGCCTCGAGCAGTACTTC. The chain joins TRBV27 to TRBJ2-7; TRBD1 matches at 9 bases. The junction had 4 bases not matched to a gene; V was cut back by 7 bases and J by 6 bases. CDR3 length equals 12 residues. Per germline, CDR1 MNHEY and CDR2 SMNVEV (reference sequence).

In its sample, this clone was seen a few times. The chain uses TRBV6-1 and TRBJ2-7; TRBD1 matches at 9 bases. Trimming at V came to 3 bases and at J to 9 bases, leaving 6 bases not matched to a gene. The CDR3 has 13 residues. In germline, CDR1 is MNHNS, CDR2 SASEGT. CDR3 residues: CASSDGTGSAQYF. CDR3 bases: TGTGCCAGCAGTGATGGGACAGGGTCTGCGCAGTACTTC.

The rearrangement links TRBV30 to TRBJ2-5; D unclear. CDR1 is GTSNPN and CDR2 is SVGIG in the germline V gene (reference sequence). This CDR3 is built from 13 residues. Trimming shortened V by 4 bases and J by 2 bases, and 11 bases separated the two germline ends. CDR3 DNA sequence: TGTGCCTGGATACATAAACGACAAGAGACCCAGTACTTC. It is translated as CAWIHKRQETQYF.

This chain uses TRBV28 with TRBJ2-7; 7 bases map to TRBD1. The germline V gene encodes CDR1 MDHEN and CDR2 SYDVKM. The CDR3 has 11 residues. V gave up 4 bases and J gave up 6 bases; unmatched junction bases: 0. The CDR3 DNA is TGTGCCAGCAGTTCAGGGGGCGAGCAGTACTTC. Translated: CASSSGGEQYF.

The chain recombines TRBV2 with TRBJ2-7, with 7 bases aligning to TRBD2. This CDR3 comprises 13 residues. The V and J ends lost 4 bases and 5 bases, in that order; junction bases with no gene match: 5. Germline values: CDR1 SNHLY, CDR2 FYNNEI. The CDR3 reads CASSGGREDEQYF. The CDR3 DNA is TGTGCCAGCAGTGGGGGCCGGGAGGACGAGCAGTACTTC.

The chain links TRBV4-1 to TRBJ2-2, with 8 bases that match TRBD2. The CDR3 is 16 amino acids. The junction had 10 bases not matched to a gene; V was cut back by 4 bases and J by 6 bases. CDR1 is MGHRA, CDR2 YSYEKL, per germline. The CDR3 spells CASSLGLEWMAGELFF. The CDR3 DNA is TGCGCCAGCAGCCTGGGACTAGAGTGGATGGCCGGGGAGCTGTTTTTT.

The CDR3 sequence is CAISESGGAYF. In DNA form, the CDR3 reads TGTGCCATCAGTGAGTCGGGGGGGGCGTACTTC. The J gene is TRBJ2-7, the V gene TRBV10-3; weak D call: TRBD2 (7 bases). V lost 0 bases to trimming and J lost 12 bases, with 9 bases between them. Per the germline V gene, CDR1 is ENHRY and CDR2 is SYGVKD. The CDR3 spans 11 residues.

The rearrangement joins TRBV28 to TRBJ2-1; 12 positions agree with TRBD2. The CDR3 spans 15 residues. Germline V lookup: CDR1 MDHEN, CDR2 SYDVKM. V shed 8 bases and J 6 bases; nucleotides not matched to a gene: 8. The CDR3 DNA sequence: TGTGCCAGCCGGGGGACTAGCGGGTTGGCCAATGAGCAGTTCTTC. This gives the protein CASRGTSGLANEQFF. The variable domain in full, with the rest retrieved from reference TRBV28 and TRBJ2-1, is DVKVTQSSRYLVKRTGEKVFLECVQDMDHENMFWYRQDPGLGLRLIYFSYDVKMKEKGDIPEGYSVSREKKERFSLILESASTNQTSMYLCASRGTSGLANEQFFGPGTRLTVL.

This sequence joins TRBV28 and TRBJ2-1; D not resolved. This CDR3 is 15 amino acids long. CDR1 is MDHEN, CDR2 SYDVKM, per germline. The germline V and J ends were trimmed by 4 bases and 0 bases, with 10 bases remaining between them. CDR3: CASSSHLGSYNEQFF. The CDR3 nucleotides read TGTGCCAGCAGTTCCCACCTCGGCTCCTACAATGAGCAGTTCTTC.

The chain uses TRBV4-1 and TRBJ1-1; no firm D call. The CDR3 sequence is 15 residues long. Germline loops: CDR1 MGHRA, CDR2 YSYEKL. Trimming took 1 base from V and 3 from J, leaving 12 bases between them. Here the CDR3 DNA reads TGCGCCAGCAGCCAAGCGAGGGTGTCGGACACTGAAGCTTTCTTT. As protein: CASSQARVSDTEAFF.

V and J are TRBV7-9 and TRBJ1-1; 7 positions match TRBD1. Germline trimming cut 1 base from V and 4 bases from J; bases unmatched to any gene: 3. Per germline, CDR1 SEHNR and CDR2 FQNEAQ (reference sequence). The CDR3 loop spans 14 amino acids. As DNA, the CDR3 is TGTGCCAGCAGCTTAGACACAGGGGTCACTGAAGCTTTCTTT. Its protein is CASSLDTGVTEAFF.

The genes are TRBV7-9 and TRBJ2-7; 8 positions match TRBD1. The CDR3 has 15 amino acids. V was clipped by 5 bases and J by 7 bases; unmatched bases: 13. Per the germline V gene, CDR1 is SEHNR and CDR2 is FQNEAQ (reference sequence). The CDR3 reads CASSPPGQAVLEQYF. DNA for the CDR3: TGTGCCAGCAGCCCGCCGGGACAGGCTGTGTTAGAGCAGTACTTC.

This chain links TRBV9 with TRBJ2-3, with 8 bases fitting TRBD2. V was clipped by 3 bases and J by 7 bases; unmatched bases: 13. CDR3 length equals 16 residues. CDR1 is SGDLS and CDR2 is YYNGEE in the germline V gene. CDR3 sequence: CASSDPPAGGANTQYF. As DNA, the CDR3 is TGTGCCAGCAGCGACCCCCCCGCGGGGGGAGCAAATACGCAGTATTTT.

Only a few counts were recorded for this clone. CDR3 sequence: CASSRQGRDGYTF. DNA of the CDR3: TGTGCCAGCAGCCGACAGGGTCGGGATGGCTACACCTTC. The V call is TRBV7-2, the J call TRBJ1-2; 7 nucleotides align to TRBD1. The CDR3 has 13 amino acids. Germline CDR1 reads SGHTA; CDR2 reads FQGNSA. Trimming cost V 5 bases and J 6 bases; bases outside gene matches: 6.

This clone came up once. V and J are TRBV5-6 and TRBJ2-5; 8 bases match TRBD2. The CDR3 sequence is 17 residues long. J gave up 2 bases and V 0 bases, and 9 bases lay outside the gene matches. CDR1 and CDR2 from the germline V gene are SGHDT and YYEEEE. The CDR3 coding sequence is TGTGCCAGCAGCTTGGCCGTCGGGGCTAGCGGGCAAGAGACCCAGTACTTC. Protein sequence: CASSLAVGASGQETQYF.